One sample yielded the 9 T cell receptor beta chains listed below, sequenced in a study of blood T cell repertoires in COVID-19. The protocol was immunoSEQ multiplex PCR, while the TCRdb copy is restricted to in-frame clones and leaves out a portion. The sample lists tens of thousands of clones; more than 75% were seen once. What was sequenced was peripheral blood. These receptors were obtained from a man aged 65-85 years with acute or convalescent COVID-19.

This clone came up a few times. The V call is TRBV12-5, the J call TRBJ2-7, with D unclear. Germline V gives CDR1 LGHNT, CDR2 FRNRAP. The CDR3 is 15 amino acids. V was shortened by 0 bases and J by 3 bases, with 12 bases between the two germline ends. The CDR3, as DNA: TGTGCTAGTGGTTTGGTGATTGGGCCTTTCTACGAGCAGTACTTC. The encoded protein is CASGLVIGPFYEQYF.

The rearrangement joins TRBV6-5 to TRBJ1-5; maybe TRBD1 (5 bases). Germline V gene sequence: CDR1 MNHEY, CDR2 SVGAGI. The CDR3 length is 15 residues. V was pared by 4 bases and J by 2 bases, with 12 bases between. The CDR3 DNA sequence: TGTGCCAGCAGTTCCCAGGGTTTCGGCAATCAGCCCCAGCATTTT. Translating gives CASSSQGFGNQPQHF.

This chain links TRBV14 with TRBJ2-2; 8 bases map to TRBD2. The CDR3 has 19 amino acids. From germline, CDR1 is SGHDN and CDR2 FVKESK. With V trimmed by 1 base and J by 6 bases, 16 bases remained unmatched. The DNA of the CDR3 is TGTGCCAGCAGCCAAGTTGGAATCGGACTAGCATATTACTCCGGGGAGCTGTTTTTT. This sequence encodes CASSQVGIGLAYYSGELFF.

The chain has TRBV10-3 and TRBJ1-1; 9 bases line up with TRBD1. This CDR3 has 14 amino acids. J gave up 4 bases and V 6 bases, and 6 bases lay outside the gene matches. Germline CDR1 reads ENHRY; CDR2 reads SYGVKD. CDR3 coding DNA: TGTGCCATCAGGCCGGGACAGGGACGCACTGAAGCTTTCTTT. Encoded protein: CAIRPGQGRTEAFF.

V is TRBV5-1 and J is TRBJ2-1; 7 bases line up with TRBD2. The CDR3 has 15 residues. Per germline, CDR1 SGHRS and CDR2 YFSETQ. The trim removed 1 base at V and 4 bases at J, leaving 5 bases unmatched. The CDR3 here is CASSLSSGEYNEQFF. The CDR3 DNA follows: TGCGCCAGCAGCTTGTCTAGCGGAGAATACAATGAGCAGTTCTTC.

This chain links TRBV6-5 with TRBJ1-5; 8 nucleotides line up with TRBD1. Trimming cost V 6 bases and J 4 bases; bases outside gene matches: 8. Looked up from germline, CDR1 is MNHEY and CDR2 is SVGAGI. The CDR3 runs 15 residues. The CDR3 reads CASRPAQGVNQPQHF. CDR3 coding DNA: TGTGCCAGCAGGCCAGCACAGGGGGTAAATCAGCCCCAGCATTTT.

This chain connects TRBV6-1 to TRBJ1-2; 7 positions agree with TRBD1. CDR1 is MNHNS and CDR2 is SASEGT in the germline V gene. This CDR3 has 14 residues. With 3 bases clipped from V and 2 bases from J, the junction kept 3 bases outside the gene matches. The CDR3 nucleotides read TGTGCCAGCAGTGACGGGACAGCGAACTATGGCTACACCTTC. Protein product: CASSDGTANYGYTF.

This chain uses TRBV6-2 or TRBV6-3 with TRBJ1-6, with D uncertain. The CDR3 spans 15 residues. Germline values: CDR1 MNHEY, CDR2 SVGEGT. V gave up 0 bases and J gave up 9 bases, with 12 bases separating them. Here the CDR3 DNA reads TGTGCCAGCAGTTACTCGAGCGCAGAGGGTTCACCCCTCCACTTT. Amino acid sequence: CASSYSSAEGSPLHF.

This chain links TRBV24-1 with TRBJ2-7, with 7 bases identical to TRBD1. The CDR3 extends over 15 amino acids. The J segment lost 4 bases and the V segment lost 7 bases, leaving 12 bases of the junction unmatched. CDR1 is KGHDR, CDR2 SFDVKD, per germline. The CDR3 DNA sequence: TGTGCCACCAGCCCGAATATAGGGACAGCATACGAGCAGTACTTC. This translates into CATSPNIGTAYEQYF.